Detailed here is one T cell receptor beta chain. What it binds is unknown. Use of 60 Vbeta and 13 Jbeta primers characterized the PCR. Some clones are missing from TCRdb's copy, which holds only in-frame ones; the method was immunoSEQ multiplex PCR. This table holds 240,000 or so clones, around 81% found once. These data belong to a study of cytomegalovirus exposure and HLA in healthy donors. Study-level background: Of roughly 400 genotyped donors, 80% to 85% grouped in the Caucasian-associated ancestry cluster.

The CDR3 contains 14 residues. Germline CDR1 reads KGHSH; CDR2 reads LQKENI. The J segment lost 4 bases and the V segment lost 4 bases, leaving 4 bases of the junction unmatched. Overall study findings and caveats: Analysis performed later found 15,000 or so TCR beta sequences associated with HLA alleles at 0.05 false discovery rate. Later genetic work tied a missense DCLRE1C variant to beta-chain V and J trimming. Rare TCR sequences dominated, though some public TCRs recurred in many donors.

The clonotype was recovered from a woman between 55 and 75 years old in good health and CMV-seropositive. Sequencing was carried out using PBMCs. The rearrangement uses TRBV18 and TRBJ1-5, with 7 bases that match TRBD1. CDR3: CASSLGQRNQPQHF. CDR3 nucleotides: TGTGCCAGCTCACTGGGACAGAGAAATCAGCCCCAGCATTTT. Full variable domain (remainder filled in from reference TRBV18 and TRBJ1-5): NAGVMQNPRHLVRRRGQEARLRCSPMKGHSHVYWYRQLPEEGLKFMVYLQKENIIDESGMPKERFSAEFPKEGPSILRIQQVVRGDSAAYFCASSLGQRNQPQHFGDGTRLSIL.